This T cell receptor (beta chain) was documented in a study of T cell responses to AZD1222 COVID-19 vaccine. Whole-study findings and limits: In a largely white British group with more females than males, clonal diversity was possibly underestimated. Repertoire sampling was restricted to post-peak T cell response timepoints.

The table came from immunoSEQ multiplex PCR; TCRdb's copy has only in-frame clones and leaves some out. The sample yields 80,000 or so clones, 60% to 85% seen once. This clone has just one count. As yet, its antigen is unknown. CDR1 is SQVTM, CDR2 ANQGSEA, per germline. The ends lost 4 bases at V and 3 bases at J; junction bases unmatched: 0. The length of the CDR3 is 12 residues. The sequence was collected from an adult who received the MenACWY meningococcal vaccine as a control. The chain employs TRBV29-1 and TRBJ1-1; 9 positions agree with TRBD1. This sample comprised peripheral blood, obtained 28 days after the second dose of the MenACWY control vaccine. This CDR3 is CSVGQGDTEAFF. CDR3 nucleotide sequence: TGCAGCGTTGGACAGGGGGACACTGAAGCTTTCTTT.